Shown below are 11 T cell receptor beta chains from a single sample sequenced in a study of identical twins. TCRdb re-derived calls from the 5' RACE reads in MiXCR, one entry per CDR3 protein. The sample consists of 500,000 to 600,000 distinct CDR3 sequences, less than 25% of them appearing once. This same sample was also taken into another study, of T cells expressing NK-cell markers.

Source material: CD4+ T cells sorted from blood. The receptors shown here come from a woman between 18 and 29 years old in good health.

This clonotype has ten or more counts. The chain has TRBV12-3 or TRBV12-4 and TRBJ2-6; D gene ambiguous. Trimming cost V 6 bases and J 0 bases, with 12 bases left between them. This CDR3 spans 16 amino acids. Written as DNA, the CDR3 is TGTGCCAGCAGCCCCATTAGCTACTCTGGGGCCAACGTCCTGACTTTC. The encoded protein is CASSPISYSGANVLTF.

Only a few counts were recorded for this clonotype. This rearrangement joins TRBV20-1 to TRBJ2-3, with D hard to call. The V gene lost 0 bases and the J gene lost 1 base, with 11 bases spanning the gap. CDR3 length equals 15 residues. Germline values: CDR1 DFQATT, CDR2 SNEGSKA (reference sequence). The CDR3 sequence: CSARDQGRGTDTQYF. The CDR3 coding sequence is TGCAGTGCTAGAGATCAAGGACGGGGCACAGATACGCAGTATTTT.

Only one count was recorded for this clonotype. The chain combines TRBV5-6 with TRBJ2-5; tentative D call: TRBD2 (6 bases). CDR3 length: 15 residues. Per germline, CDR1 SGHDT and CDR2 YYEEEE. Trimming cost V 3 bases and J 2 bases, with 14 bases left between them. The CDR3 DNA is TGTGCCAGCAGCTATCGTGGGAGGAGGCAAGAGACCCAGTACTTC. This sequence encodes CASSYRGRRQETQYF.

This clonotype was counted between two and nine times. The CDR3 here is CASSFGGTLSNEQFF. The CDR3 DNA reads TGTGCCAGCAGCTTTGGCGGAACTCTATCGAATGAGCAGTTCTTC. The chain is built from TRBV5-4 and TRBJ2-1, with D unresolved. The CDR3 totals 15 residues. CDR1 is SGHNT and CDR2 is YYREEE in the germline V gene (reference sequence). Between the trimmed V and J ends, which lost 2 bases and 7 bases, there was a span of 16 bases.

This clonotype has just a few counts. Here the CDR3 reads CSARATVTQPQHF. The CDR3 nucleotides read TGCAGTGCTAGAGCCACAGTAACTCAGCCCCAGCATTTT. This chain uses TRBV20-1 with TRBJ1-5; unclear D gene. Trimming took off 1 base at V and 6 bases at J, with 10 bases between the two ends. In germline, CDR1 is DFQATT, CDR2 SNEGSKA (reference sequence). There are 13 residues in the CDR3.

The chain recombines TRBV20-1 with TRBJ2-3; either TRBD1 or TRBD2 may fit D (5 bases each). This CDR3 has 15 amino acids. V lost 0 bases, J lost 1 base, and 11 bases lay in between. CDR1 is DFQATT and CDR2 is SNEGSKA in the germline V gene (reference sequence). The CDR3 DNA is TGCAGTGCTAGAGAGGGGACCGCTGGCACAGATACGCAGTATTTT. Amino acids: CSAREGTAGTDTQYF.

This clonotype was observed at least ten times. This chain joins TRBV5-1 and TRBJ2-1; 12 bases are shared with TRBD2. J lost 5 bases, V lost 2 bases, and 8 bases had no gene match. The CDR3 totals 17 residues. Germline CDR1 is SGHRS and CDR2 is YFSETQ. The CDR3 region is CASSLGSRTSGNNEQFF. The CDR3 coding sequence is TGCGCCAGCAGCTTAGGTTCACGGACTAGCGGGAACAATGAGCAGTTCTTC.

The gene calls are TRBV12-3 or TRBV12-4 and TRBJ2-1; perhaps TRBD1 as D (6 bases). The V end lost 5 bases, the J end lost 14 bases, and 19 bases lay between the germline ends. The CDR3 length is 13 residues. The CDR3 here is CASSTRTGEGEFF. The CDR3, as DNA: TGTGCCAGCAGTACACGCACAGGAGAGGGGGAGTTCTTC.

This clonotype occurred a few times. This rearrangement joins TRBV3-1 to TRBJ2-1; 8 bases agree with TRBD2. The V gene end was trimmed by 6 bases and the J gene end by 4 bases; junction bases not matched to a gene: 8. CDR1 is LGHDT, CDR2 YNNKEL, per germline (reference sequence). This CDR3 contains 15 residues. The CDR3 sequence is CASSFGTSLYNEQFF. The CDR3 bases are TGTGCCAGCAGTTTCGGGACTAGTCTTTACAATGAGCAGTTCTTC.

The rearrangement uses TRBV7-3 and TRBJ2-3; 8 bases line up with TRBD2. This CDR3 has 16 residues. With 1 base clipped from V and 2 bases from J, the junction kept 5 bases outside the gene matches. Germline-derived CDR1 and CDR2 are SGHTA and FQGTGA. This CDR3 reads CASSLRLAGTTDTQYF. CDR3 nucleotides: TGTGCCAGCAGCTTAAGGCTAGCGGGTACCACAGATACGCAGTATTTT.

This sequence joins TRBV12-3 or TRBV12-4 and TRBJ2-2; TRBD2 matches at 13 bases. With 3 bases clipped from V and 7 bases from J, the junction kept 8 bases outside the gene matches. This CDR3 has 17 residues. This chain's CDR3 is CASSFSGLAGVGGELFF. Written as DNA, the CDR3 is TGTGCCAGCAGTTTCTCCGGACTAGCGGGAGTGGGCGGGGAGCTGTTTTTT.